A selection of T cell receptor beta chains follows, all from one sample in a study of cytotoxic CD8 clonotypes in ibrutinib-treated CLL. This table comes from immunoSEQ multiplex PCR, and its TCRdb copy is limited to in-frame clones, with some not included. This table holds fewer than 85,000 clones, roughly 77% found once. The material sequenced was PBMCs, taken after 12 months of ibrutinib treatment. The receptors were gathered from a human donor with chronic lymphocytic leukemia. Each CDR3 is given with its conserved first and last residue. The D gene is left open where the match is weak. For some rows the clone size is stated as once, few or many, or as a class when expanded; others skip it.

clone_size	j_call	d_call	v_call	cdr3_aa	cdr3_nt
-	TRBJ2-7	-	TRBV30	CAWSVAAYEQYF	TGTGCCTGGAGTGTGGCAGCCTACGAGCAGTACTTC
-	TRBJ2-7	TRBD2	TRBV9	CASSVVAGGSEQYF	TGTGCCAGCAGCGTAGTGGCGGGAGGTAGTGAGCAGTACTTC
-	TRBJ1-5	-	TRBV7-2	CASSQGSWSNQPQHF	TGTGCCAGCAGCCAGGGGAGTTGGAGCAATCAGCCCCAGCATTTT
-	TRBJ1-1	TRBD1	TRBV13	CASSFNPGQGAEAFF	TGTGCCAGCAGCTTCAACCCTGGACAGGGAGCTGAAGCTTTCTTT
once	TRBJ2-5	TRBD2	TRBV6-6	CASSGRAGGETQYF	TGTGCCAGCAGTGGGAGGGCCGGAGGGGAGACCCAGTACTTC
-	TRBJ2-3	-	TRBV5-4	CASSSPGRTTDTQYF	TGTGCCAGCAGCTCCCCGGGACGGACCACAGATACGCAGTATTTT
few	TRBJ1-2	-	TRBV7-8	CASSLGDGYGYTF	TGTGCCAGCAGCTTAGGGGACGGCTATGGCTACACCTTC
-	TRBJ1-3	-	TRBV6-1	CASWGRRHSGNTIYF	TGTGCCAGCTGGGGACGGCGACACTCTGGAAACACCATATATTTT
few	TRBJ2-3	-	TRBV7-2	CASSLGFQDTQYF	TGTGCCAGCAGCTTAGGGTTCCAGGATACGCAGTATTTT
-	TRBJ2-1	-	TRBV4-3	CASSPTTTNEQFF	TGCGCCAGCAGCCCGACTACCACTAATGAGCAGTTCTTC
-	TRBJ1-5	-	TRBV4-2	CASSQDQGQPQHF	TGTGCCAGCAGCCAAGATCAGGGGCAGCCCCAGCATTTT
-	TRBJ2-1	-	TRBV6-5	CASRPLGRGNEQFF	TGTGCCAGCAGACCTCTAGGCCGGGGCAATGAGCAGTTCTTC
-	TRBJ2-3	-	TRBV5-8	CASSLVGHTQYF	TGTGCCAGCAGCTTGGTTGGGCATACGCAGTATTTT
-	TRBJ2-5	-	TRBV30	CAWSVGLETQYF	TGTGCCTGGAGTGTGGGCCTAGAGACCCAGTACTTC
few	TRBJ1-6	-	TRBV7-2	CASSLVRGSNSPLHF	TGTGCCAGCAGCTTAGTACGGGGGTCCAATTCACCCCTCCACTTT
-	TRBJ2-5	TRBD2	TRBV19	CASGEGLGGAQYF	TGTGCCAGTGGGGAGGGACTAGGGGGGGCCCAGTACTTC
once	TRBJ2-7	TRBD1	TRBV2	CASSDRTGGGPYEQYF	TGTGCCAGCAGTGACCGGACAGGAGGAGGTCCCTACGAGCAGTACTTC
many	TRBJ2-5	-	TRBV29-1	CSATLQETQYF	TGCAGCGCCACCCTTCAAGAGACCCAGTACTTC
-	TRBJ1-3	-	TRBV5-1	CASSLSDSAGNTIYF	TGCGCCAGCAGCTTGTCGGACAGCGCCGGAAACACCATATATTTT
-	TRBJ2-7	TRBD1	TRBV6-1	CASSERDRGSYEQYF	TGTGCCAGCAGTGAACGGGACAGGGGTTCCTACGAGCAGTACTTC
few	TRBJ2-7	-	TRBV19	CASSIAPGGIMGEQYF	TGTGCCAGTAGTATCGCCCCCGGGGGAATCATGGGCGAGCAGTACTTC
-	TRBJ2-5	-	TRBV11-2	CASSFPPGEETQYF	TGTGCCAGCAGCTTCCCCCCCGGGGAAGAGACCCAGTACTTC
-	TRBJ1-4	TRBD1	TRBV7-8	CASSLQGVEKLFF	TGTGCCAGCAGCCTTCAGGGGGTAGAAAAACTGTTTTTT
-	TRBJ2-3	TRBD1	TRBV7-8	CASSSPTGGADTQYF	TGTGCCAGCAGCTCCCCGACAGGGGGGGCAGATACGCAGTATTTT
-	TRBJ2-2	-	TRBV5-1	CATKVGGNTGELFF	TGCGCCACCAAGGTCGGGGGGAACACCGGGGAGCTGTTTTTT
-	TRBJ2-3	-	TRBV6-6	CASSFGAGTDTQYF	TGTGCCAGCAGTTTTGGGGCGGGCACAGATACGCAGTATTTT
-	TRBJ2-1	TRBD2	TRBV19	CASTLTLSGGPYNEQFF	TGTGCCAGTACCCTTACGCTTAGCGGGGGACCCTACAATGAGCAGTTCTTC
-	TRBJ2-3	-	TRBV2	CASSEGRTTDTQYF	TGTGCCAGCAGTGAAGGTAGGACCACAGATACGCAGTATTTT
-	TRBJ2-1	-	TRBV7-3	CASASTGGQTANEQFF	TGTGCCAGCGCAAGTACGGGGGGCCAGACGGCTAATGAGCAGTTCTTC
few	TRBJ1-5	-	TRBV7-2	CASSLVGGGAGGQPQHF	TGTGCCAGCAGCTTAGTAGGTGGAGGGGCGGGTGGGCAGCCCCAGCATTTT
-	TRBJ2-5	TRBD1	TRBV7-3	CASSLHGQGRPETQYF	TGTGCCAGCAGCTTACACGGACAGGGGCGGCCGGAGACCCAGTACTTC
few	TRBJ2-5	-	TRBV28	CASNPLAVGQETQYF	TGTGCCAGCAACCCACTAGCCGTGGGCCAAGAGACCCAGTACTTC
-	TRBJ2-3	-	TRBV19	CASSIGQSTDTQYF	TGTGCCAGTAGTATAGGGCAAAGCACAGATACGCAGTATTTT
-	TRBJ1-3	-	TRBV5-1	CASSLGGSGNTIYF	TGCGCCAGCAGCTTGGGGGGCTCTGGAAACACCATATATTTT
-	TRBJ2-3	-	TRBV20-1	CSALGTTRSLF	TGCAGTGCTTTAGGGACCACGAGGTCCCTTTTT
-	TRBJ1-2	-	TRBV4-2	CASSHRQGKTNYGYTF	TGTGCCAGCAGCCATCGGCAGGGGAAAACTAACTATGGCTACACCTTC
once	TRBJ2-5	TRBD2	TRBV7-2	CASSRGGAGAGGTQYF	TGTGCCAGCAGCCGGGGCGGGGCGGGAGCTGGGGGGACCCAGTACTTC
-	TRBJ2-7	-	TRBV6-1	CASTPRGQGAYEQYF	TGTGCCAGCACCCCCCGGGGGCAGGGGGCCTACGAGCAGTACTTC
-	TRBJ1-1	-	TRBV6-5	CASSYRPGEAFF	TGTGCCAGCAGTTACCGGCCCGGTGAAGCTTTCTTT
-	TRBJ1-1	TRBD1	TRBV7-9	CASSPTLQGTEAFF	TGTGCCAGCAGCCCAACCTTACAGGGGACTGAAGCTTTCTTT
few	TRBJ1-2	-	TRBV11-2	CASSPPRYGYTF	TGTGCCAGCAGCCCACCCCGCTATGGCTACACCTTC
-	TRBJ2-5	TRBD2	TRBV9	CASSGETSGKTQYF	TGTGCCAGCAGCGGCGAGACTAGCGGGAAGACCCAGTACTTC
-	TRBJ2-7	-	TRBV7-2	CASSSVGEQYF	TGTGCCAGCAGCTCCGTGGGGGAGCAGTACTTC
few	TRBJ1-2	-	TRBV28	CASSEAGIGYGYTF	TGTGCCAGCAGCGAGGCCGGGATTGGCTATGGCTACACCTTC
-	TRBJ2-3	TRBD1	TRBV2	CASTKGQDTQYF	TGTGCCAGCACCAAGGGACAGGATACGCAGTATTTT
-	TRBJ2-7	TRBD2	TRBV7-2	CASSRLAGGFYEQYF	TGTGCCAGCAGCCGACTAGCGGGAGGCTTCTACGAGCAGTACTTC
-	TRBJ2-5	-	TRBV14	CASSQVRETQYF	TGTGCCAGCAGCCAAGTTAGAGAGACCCAGTACTTC
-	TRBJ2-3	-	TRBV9	CASSSGTPRTDTQYF	TGTGCCAGCAGCTCCGGGACACCACGCACAGATACGCAGTATTTT
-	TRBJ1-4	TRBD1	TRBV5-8	CASSLGQGDYEKLFF	TGTGCCAGCAGCCTAGGACAGGGGGACTATGAAAAACTGTTTTTT
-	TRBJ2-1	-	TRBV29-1	CSVKGQTKSQFF	TGCAGCGTTAAAGGACAGACTAAGTCGCAGTTCTTC
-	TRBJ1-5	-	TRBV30	CAWRDTGQPQHF	TGTGCCTGGAGGGACACGGGTCAGCCCCAGCATTTT
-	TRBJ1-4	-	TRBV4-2	CASSQDPMDRANEKLFF	TGTGCCAGCAGCCAAGATCCTATGGACAGAGCAAATGAAAAACTGTTTTTT
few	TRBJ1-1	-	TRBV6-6	CASSYSEGQPKAFF	TGTGCCAGCAGTTACTCTGAGGGGCAGCCCAAAGCTTTCTTT